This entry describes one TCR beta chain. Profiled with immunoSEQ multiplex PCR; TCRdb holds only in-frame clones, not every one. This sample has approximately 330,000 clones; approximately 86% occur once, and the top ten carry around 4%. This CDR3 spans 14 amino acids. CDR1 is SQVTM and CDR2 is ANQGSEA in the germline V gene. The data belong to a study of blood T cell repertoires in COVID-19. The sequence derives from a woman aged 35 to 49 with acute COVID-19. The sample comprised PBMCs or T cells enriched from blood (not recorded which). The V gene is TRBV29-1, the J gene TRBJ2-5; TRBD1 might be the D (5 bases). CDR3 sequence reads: CSTGRGYTQETQYF. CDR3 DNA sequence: TGCAGTACAGGCCGCGGCTACACTCAAGAGACCCAGTACTTC.